These T cell receptor beta chains were read from a single sample in a study of blood T cell repertoires in COVID-19. Produced via immunoSEQ multiplex PCR; TCRdb's table is partial and in-frame only. The sample yields 300,000 to 400,000 clones, roughly 90% seen once. The specimen was PBMCs or T cells enriched from blood (not recorded which). These receptors were obtained from a woman younger than 45 who had been exposed to COVID-19. Each CDR3 is given with its conserved first and last residue. Each record gives: V gene, CDR3 protein.

v_gene: TRBV3-1/TRBV3-2
CDR3aa: CASSQVGANNEQFF

v_gene: TRBV19
CDR3aa: CASTLWGQGEAFF

v_gene: TRBV5-4
CDR3aa: CASSPGGGQVLVDEAFF

v_gene: TRBV11-2
CDR3aa: CASSLGAGYEQYF

v_gene: TRBV7-7
CDR3aa: CASSWGSEGINSPLHF

v_gene: TRBV29-1
CDR3aa: CSAARTGVDTEAFF

v_gene: TRBV11-2
CDR3aa: CASSAGLQGSDYNSPLHF

v_gene: TRBV4-3
CDR3aa: CASSQGSGFGGNTIYF

v_gene: TRBV7-2
CDR3aa: CASSLLGQALTEAFF

v_gene: TRBV19
CDR3aa: CATGQDNTEAFF

v_gene: TRBV7-8
CDR3aa: CASSLDPRAYEQYF

v_gene: TRBV7-2
CDR3aa: CASSPRDSLYYGYTF

v_gene: TRBV24-1
CDR3aa: CATNKDTRPTIYF

v_gene: TRBV27
CDR3aa: CASSLQRGRANYGYTF

v_gene: TRBV5-1
CDR3aa: CASSLENRNRVTEAFF

v_gene: TRBV20-1
CDR3aa: CSASLSGNQPQHF

v_gene: TRBV7-9
CDR3aa: CASSSDRGVRYEQYF

v_gene: TRBV2
CDR3aa: CASSDRTGAYGYTF

v_gene: TRBV28
CDR3aa: CASSLGLEGGFYGYTF

v_gene: TRBV11-3
CDR3aa: CASSSSGTGELFF

v_gene: TRBV7-9
CDR3aa: CASSPLDRASNQPQHF

v_gene: TRBV6-5
CDR3aa: CASTVAVPGQRNF

v_gene: TRBV3-1/TRBV3-2
CDR3aa: CASSQGQGRGYTF

v_gene: TRBV9
CDR3aa: CASSVSTGGDTPAFF

v_gene: TRBV27
CDR3aa: CASRRMGINYGYTF

v_gene: TRBV7-6
CDR3aa: CASSFWEATNEKLFF

v_gene: TRBV6-1
CDR3aa: CASSEGGAGTDTQYF

v_gene: TRBV4-1
CDR3aa: CASSQDPTGSVYTEAFF

v_gene: TRBV6-5
CDR3aa: CASSGLGQWNTEAFF

v_gene: TRBV4-3
CDR3aa: CASSRTGEKTQYF

v_gene: TRBV6-6
CDR3aa: CASSWDIRSYEQYF

v_gene: TRBV20-1
CDR3aa: CPPGFFYEQYF

v_gene: TRBV3-1/TRBV3-2
CDR3aa: CASSLDLRNYGYTF

v_gene: TRBV5-4
CDR3aa: CASSLGQEKGYGYTF

v_gene: TRBV19
CDR3aa: CASNEGVPITNGYTF

v_gene: TRBV30
CDR3aa: CAWSRLVPGNGVQETQYF

v_gene: TRBV10-3
CDR3aa: CAISVGGINQPQHF

v_gene: TRBV18
CDR3aa: CASSPIRTAGSGSGNTIYF

v_gene: TRBV9
CDR3aa: CASSAGTRNEQFF

v_gene: TRBV5-8
CDR3aa: CASNIGAGELFF

v_gene: TRBV15
CDR3aa: CATSRGTGYEQYF

v_gene: TRBV11-2
CDR3aa: CASSWGLTSTYEQYF

v_gene: TRBV3-1/TRBV3-2
CDR3aa: CASPLPRQGSYEQYF

v_gene: TRBV6-6
CDR3aa: CAGRSRGNTIYF

v_gene: TRBV5-1
CDR3aa: CASSLPSGAQETQYF

v_gene: TRBV29-1
CDR3aa: CSVEGRDYGYTF

v_gene: TRBV19
CDR3aa: CASSGRAGGNQPQHF

v_gene: TRBV10-3
CDR3aa: CAISDRGSTGANVLTF

v_gene: TRBV7-9
CDR3aa: CASSLVRRAERFEQYF

v_gene: TRBV6-5
CDR3aa: CASSYSYRANQPQHF

v_gene: TRBV7-9
CDR3aa: CASSFTGDEQYF

v_gene: TRBV24-1
CDR3aa: CATIWTSGAKFNNEQFF

v_gene: TRBV7-7
CDR3aa: CASSLAPGQGNEQFF

v_gene: TRBV6-6
CDR3aa: CASSYAGQQRGYTF

v_gene: TRBV7-2
CDR3aa: CASSLNPVLGTGNTIYF

v_gene: TRBV7-2
CDR3aa: CASTPRWSADTQYF

v_gene: TRBV24-1
CDR3aa: CATSNPRGASYNEQFF

v_gene: TRBV30
CDR3aa: CAWSATGGAYNEQFF

v_gene: TRBV4-2
CDR3aa: CASSQGTGLSYEQYF

v_gene: TRBV6-6
CDR3aa: CASSYNSNTHLYGYTF